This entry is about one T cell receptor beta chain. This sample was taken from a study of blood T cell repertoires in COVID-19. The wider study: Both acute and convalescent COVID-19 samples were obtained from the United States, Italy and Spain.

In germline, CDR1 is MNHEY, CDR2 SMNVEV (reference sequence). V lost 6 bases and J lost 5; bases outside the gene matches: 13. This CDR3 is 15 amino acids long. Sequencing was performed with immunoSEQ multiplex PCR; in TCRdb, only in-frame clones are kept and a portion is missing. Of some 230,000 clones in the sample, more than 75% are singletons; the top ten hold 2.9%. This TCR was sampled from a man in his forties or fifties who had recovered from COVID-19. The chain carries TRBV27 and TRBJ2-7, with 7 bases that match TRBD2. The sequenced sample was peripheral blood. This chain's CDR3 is CASRRSAGVRNEQYF. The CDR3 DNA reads TGTGCCAGCAGGAGGAGTGCGGGAGTGCGGAACGAGCAGTACTTC.